The 15 T cell receptor beta chains listed next were all sequenced from one sample in a study of blood T cell dynamics during melanoma immunotherapy. Profiling relied on immunoSEQ multiplex PCR, and the TCRdb table lists in-frame clones only, not all of them. The data hold 6,000 to 8,000 clones, with 92% observed a single time. As to time point: pre-treatment baseline. This specimen consisted of cell-free DNA from blood, obtained from a patient treated with checkpoint blockade. All receptors derive from a human donor with melanoma.

Only a few counts were recorded for this clone. The chain couples TRBV9 to TRBJ1-1; D uncertain. Germline CDR1 and CDR2: SGDLS and YYNGEE. Trimming took 0 bases from V and 1 from J, leaving 7 bases between them. The CDR3 extends over 14 amino acids. The CDR3 loop reads CASSVGSSNTEAFF. CDR3 DNA sequence: TGTGCCAGCAGCGTAGGTTCCTCGAACACTGAAGCTTTCTTT.

The genes are TRBV27 and TRBJ1-5, with D tentatively TRBD1 (6 bases). The CDR3 totals 14 residues. The ends were cut back, 5 bases at V and 4 bases at J, with 12 bases in the middle. The germline V gene has CDR1 MNHEY and CDR2 SMNVEV (reference sequence). The CDR3 here is CASSQNTGNQPQHF. The CDR3 region has the DNA TGTGCCAGCAGTCAAAACACAGGGAATCAGCCCCAGCATTTT.

The CDR3 is CASSPRGVRLTYEQYF. DNA for the CDR3: TGTGCCAGCAGTCCCCGGGGAGTTAGACTTACCTACGAGCAGTACTTC. The genes are TRBV28 and TRBJ2-7, with a weak D call TRBD2 (5 bases). V lost 5 bases to trimming and J lost 2 bases, with 19 bases between them. The CDR3 covers 16 residues. Germline assignment: CDR1 MDHEN and CDR2 SYDVKM.

This clone was seen a single time. The chain recombines TRBV5-6 with TRBJ2-7, with D maybe TRBD2 (5 bases). The CDR3 has 11 amino acids. The V end lost 0 bases, the J end lost 11 bases, and 9 bases lay between the germline ends. Germline V CDR1 and CDR2: SGHDT, YYEEEE. Here the CDR3 DNA reads TGTGCCAGCAGCTTGGCGGGGTCAAAGTACTTC. This gives the protein CASSLAGSKYF.

The J gene is TRBJ2-1, the V gene TRBV7-2; D uncertain. From germline, CDR1 is SGHTA and CDR2 FQGNSA. The CDR3 consists of 11 residues. Trimming stripped 5 bases from V and 2 bases from J, with 1 base between. CDR3 nucleotides: TGTGCCAGCAGCACCTACAATGAGCAGTTCTTC. Protein sequence: CASSTYNEQFF. The full variable domain, with the rest looked up from reference TRBV7-2 and TRBJ2-1, is GAGVSQSPSNKVTEKGKDVELRCDPISGHTALYWYRQSLGQGLEFLIYFQGNSAPDKSGLPSDRFSAERTGGSVSTLTIQRTQQEDSAVYLCASSTYNEQFFGPGTRLTVL.

The CDR3 coding sequence is TGTGCCAGCAGCTTAGGGTCCTTCAGGGGGAACACTGAAGCTTTCTTT. It encodes CASSLGSFRGNTEAFF. The gene calls are TRBV7-8 and TRBJ1-1, with D maybe TRBD1 (6 bases). Germline V lookup: CDR1 SGHVS, CDR2 FQNEAQ. Trimming shortened V by 1 base and J by 1 base, and 13 bases separated the two germline ends. The CDR3 contains 16 residues.

The chain employs TRBV7-2 and TRBJ2-2; D unclear. Trimming pared 6 bases from V and 6 bases from J, leaving 8 bases between. Germline V gives CDR1 SGHTA, CDR2 FQGNSA. The CDR3 covers 12 residues. In DNA, the CDR3 is TGTGCCAGCAGTCTGGACCCCGGGGAGCTGTTTTTT. This encodes CASSLDPGELFF. The full variable domain, in which reference TRBV7-2 and TRBJ2-2 provide the parts outside the CDR3, is GAGVSQSPSNKVTEKGKDVELRCDPISGHTALYWYRQSLGQGLEFLIYFQGNSAPDKSGLPSDRFSAERTGGSVSTLTIQRTQQEDSAVYLCASSLDPGELFFGEGSRLTVL.

This clone has more than one count but fewer than ten. The chain is built from TRBV5-1 and TRBJ2-5, with 7 nucleotides matching TRBD1. This CDR3 has 14 amino acids. Germline trimming cut 6 bases from V and 7 bases from J; bases unmatched to any gene: 12. In germline, CDR1 is SGHRS, CDR2 YFSETQ. CDR3 sequence (DNA): TGCGCCAGCACCGAGGGGGCGGTTATGGGGACCCAGTACTTC. It encodes CASTEGAVMGTQYF. Supplemented by reference TRBV5-1 and TRBJ2-5, the full variable domain reads KAGVTQTPRYLIKTRGQQVTLSCSPISGHRSVSWYQQTPGQGLQFLFEYFSETQRNKGNFPGRFSGRQFSNSRSEMNVSTLELGDSALYLCASTEGAVMGTQYFGPGTRLLVL.

The V gene is TRBV29-1, the J gene TRBJ2-5, with a weak D call TRBD2 (5 bases). The germline gives CDR1 SQVTM, CDR2 ANQGSEA. The germline V and J ends were trimmed by 6 bases and 2 bases, with 10 bases remaining between them. The CDR3 totals 12 residues. CDR3 DNA: TGCAGCGTCGACCGGGATCAAGAGACCCAGTACTTC. It encodes CSVDRDQETQYF.

V and J are TRBV9 and TRBJ2-2; a weak D match, TRBD2 (7 bases). CDR1 and CDR2 from the germline V gene are SGDLS and YYNGEE. The CDR3 contains 15 residues. V lost 3 bases to trimming and J lost 3 bases, with 12 bases between them. CDR3 DNA: TGTGCCAGCAGCGAGGGGGACTACTACACCGGGGAGCTGTTTTTT. Translation gives CASSEGDYYTGELFF. The full variable domain, with the rest looked up from reference TRBV9 and TRBJ2-2, is DSGVTQTPKHLITATGQRVTLRCSPRSGDLSVYWYQQSLDQGLQFLIQYYNGEERAKGNILERFSAQQFPDLHSELNLSSLELGDSALYFCASSEGDYYTGELFFGEGSRLTVL.

The chain links TRBV4-2 to TRBJ2-7; 9 bases are shared with TRBD2. CDR3 length equals 15 residues. The V gene's germline CDR1 is LGHNA and CDR2 YNFKEQ. V was clipped by 1 base and J by 2 bases; unmatched bases: 3. This chain's CDR3 is CASSQVSSGTYEQYF. The CDR3 DNA reads as TGTGCCAGCAGCCAAGTGTCTAGCGGGACCTACGAGCAGTACTTC.

In its sample, this clone was seen a few times. CDR3 loop: CSVLEGAGRNTGELFF. The CDR3 DNA reads TGCAGCGTCCTAGAGGGGGCAGGGCGGAACACCGGGGAGCTGTTTTTT. This chain links TRBV29-1 with TRBJ2-2; TRBD1 matches 7 bases. V gave up 6 bases and J gave up 1 base; unmatched junction bases: 11. CDR3 size: 16 residues. CDR1 SQVTM and CDR2 ANQGSEA come from the germline V gene.

V usage is TRBV19 and J usage is TRBJ2-5; TRBD1 matches at 9 bases. The V and J ends lost 1 base and 3 bases, in that order; junction bases with no gene match: 9. The CDR3 runs to 17 residues. In germline, CDR1 is LNHDA, CDR2 SQIVND (reference sequence). CDR3 sequence (DNA): TGTGCCAGTAGTATAGCTTTTGGGACAGGGATGGAAGAGACCCAGTACTTC. It encodes CASSIAFGTGMEETQYF.

This chain uses TRBV6-6 with TRBJ2-7; tentative D call: TRBD1 (6 bases). This CDR3 spans 14 amino acids. Germline assignment: CDR1 MNHNY and CDR2 SVGAGI (reference sequence). V gave up 7 bases and J gave up 4 bases, with 17 bases separating them. CDR3 bases: TGTGCCAGCAACGCCCCGGGGACATCGTACGAGCAGTACTTC. Encoded protein: CASNAPGTSYEQYF.

This clone was recorded once. V is TRBV19 and J is TRBJ2-5, with 8 bases that match TRBD2. V shed 3 bases, J shed 5 bases, and the junction held 5 bases outside the gene matches. The germline V gene has CDR1 LNHDA and CDR2 SQIVND (reference sequence). The CDR3 contains 14 residues. Here the CDR3 DNA reads TGTGCCAGTAGTATCGGGGGGGCCTGGGAGACCCAGTACTTC. It specifies CASSIGGAWETQYF.